This T cell receptor beta chain was identified in a study of shared clonotypes between healthy human individuals. Whole-study findings and limits: Genetic and exposure-history diversity was limited by the few donors.

This clone was detected only a few times. Its antigen is unknown. Other DNA sequences in the same sample also yield this CDR3. Sorted-subset replicate PCR reactions were performed with about 210 ng DNA, corresponding to 25,000 to 35,000 T cell genomes. Measured with immunoSEQ multiplex PCR; TCRdb has only the in-frame clones, and not every one. The data contain 2,500,000 or so clones, roughly nine tenths of them singletons. This CDR3 spans 10 amino acids. CDR1 is DFQATT, CDR2 SNEGSKA, per germline (reference sequence). V was shortened by 2 bases and J by 4 bases, with 2 bases between the two germline ends.

The V call is TRBV20-1, the J call TRBJ1-2; D not certain. Sequencing used naive CD4+ T cells sorted from blood. The subset here: CD45RA+ positively selected. This receptor was identified in a man younger than 35 in good health. The CDR3 DNA reads TGCAGTGCTAGATCCTATGGCTACACCTTC. As protein: CSARSYGYTF.